The 19 T cell receptor beta chains given below trace back to one sample, sequenced in a study of shared clonotypes between healthy human individuals (dated by TCRdb to 2018 to 2020). Receptor amplification or capture employed the immunoSEQ multiplex PCR assay. TCRdb carries this immuneACCESS record with in-frame sequences only. Its versions omit some clonotypes, under half of them owing to an unresolved V gene in the studies checked, with the rest unexplained. Here the sample has 2 million to 2.5 million clones; 85% to 95% occur a single time. The ten top clones hold approximately 0.4% of the sample. Sequencing was done on a sample of naive CD4+ T cells from PBMCs. Explained via the paper, the cell subset or site label denotes: CD45RA+ positively selected. Receptors were obtained from a man between 18 and 29 years old in good health. Some clones in this sample may be carry-over from other donors' samples.

This CDR3 reads CASSEVGGGSYEQYF. The CDR3 nucleotides are TGTGCCAGCAGTGAAGTGGGGGGGGGTTCCTACGAGCAGTACTTC. This chain links TRBV6-1 with TRBJ2-7, with 7 positions matching TRBD2. The CDR3 loop spans 15 amino acids. Losses at the gene ends were 1 base for V and 1 base for J; bases not matched to a gene: 4. The germline CDR1 and CDR2 sequences are MNHNS and SASEGT.

This chain uses TRBV6-6 with TRBJ1-4, with D uncertain. There are 14 residues in the CDR3. V lost 2 bases, J lost 4 bases, and 8 bases lay in between. Germline loops: CDR1 MNHNY, CDR2 SVGAGI (reference sequence). The CDR3 bases are TGTGCCAGCAGTTACGAGGGCAGTAATGAAAAACTGTTTTTT. Amino acids: CASSYEGSNEKLFF.

The gene calls are TRBV14 and TRBJ2-2; D unclear. With 1 base removed from V and 0 bases from J, the gap between germline ends came to 12 bases. The germline gives CDR1 SGHDN, CDR2 FVKESK. There are 17 residues in the CDR3. This CDR3 is CASSQGWGIANTGELFF. CDR3 DNA sequence: TGTGCCAGCAGCCAAGGCTGGGGAATTGCGAACACCGGGGAGCTGTTTTTT.

V usage is TRBV28 and J usage is TRBJ2-7, with 9 nucleotides matching TRBD1. V gave up 3 bases and J gave up 6 bases; unmatched junction bases: 9. Germline CDR1 is MDHEN and CDR2 is SYDVKM. This CDR3 is 15 amino acids long. The CDR3 DNA reads as TGTGCCAGCAGTTTCTCACAGGGGGCAAGTTTCGAGCAGTACTTC. Its translation is CASSFSQGASFEQYF.

The rearrangement uses TRBV10-3 and TRBJ2-2, with D uncertain. Trimming removed 10 bases from V and 4 bases from J, with 16 bases in between. This CDR3 contains 14 residues. Germline V gene lookup returns CDR1 ENHRY and CDR2 SYGVKD. As DNA, the CDR3 is TGTGCCACCCTCGCCGTATCCGGCACCGGGGAGCTGTTTTTT. This translates into CATLAVSGTGELFF.

The rearrangement joins TRBV6-1 to TRBJ2-7; D gene unclear. This CDR3 is built from 13 residues. Trimming took 2 bases from V and 3 from J, leaving 8 bases between them. Germline CDR1 MNHNS, CDR2 SASEGT. The CDR3: CASSERSNYEQYF. The CDR3, as DNA: TGTGCCAGCAGTGAACGGTCGAACTACGAGCAGTACTTC.

The V call is TRBV28, the J call TRBJ1-5; the match to TRBD1 covers 11 bases. There are 15 residues in the CDR3. Germline V gene sequence: CDR1 MDHEN, CDR2 SYDVKM. The V and J ends lost 3 bases and 7 bases, in that order; junction bases with no gene match: 5. The CDR3 loop reads CASSFGQGARQPQHF. CDR3 bases: TGTGCCAGCAGTTTTGGACAGGGGGCGCGGCAGCCCCAGCATTTT.

The chain joins TRBV28 to TRBJ2-1, with TRBD2 matching over 9 bases. The V gene end was trimmed by 6 bases and the J gene end by 0 bases; junction bases not matched to a gene: 9. Per germline, CDR1 MDHEN and CDR2 SYDVKM. The CDR3 sequence is 17 residues long. The CDR3 sequence is CASRGSGRPSSYNEQFF. As DNA, the CDR3 is TGTGCCAGCAGGGGGAGCGGGAGGCCCAGCTCCTACAATGAGCAGTTCTTC.

This clone was detected only once. The CDR3 sequence is CASSPRPPSATGELFF. The CDR3 bases are TGTGCCAGCAGTCCTCGACCCCCAAGCGCCACCGGGGAGCTGTTTTTT. The chain joins TRBV2 to TRBJ2-2; D is ambiguous. This CDR3 is built from 16 residues. V lost 5 bases, J lost 4 bases, and 17 bases lay in between. The germline CDR1 and CDR2 sequences are SNHLY and FYNNEI.

V usage is TRBV7-3 and J usage is TRBJ2-3; D might be TRBD2 (6 bases). CDR1 and CDR2 from the germline V gene are SGHTA and FQGTGA. The CDR3 contains 14 residues. Trimming left V 5 bases short and J 4 bases short, with 13 bases between. The CDR3 nucleotides are TGTGCCAGCAGCCTCAGGAGGGCCCCAGATACGCAGTATTTT. It encodes CASSLRRAPDTQYF.

The genes are TRBV5-8 and TRBJ1-5; TRBD1 agrees at 9 bases. The germline V gene has CDR1 SGHTS and CDR2 YDEGEE. The CDR3 is 15 residues long. J lost 6 bases, V lost 4 bases, and 8 bases had no gene match. In DNA form, the CDR3 reads TGTGCCAGCAGCGGAAGGGACAGGGAAACTCAGCCCCAGCATTTT. Translating it yields CASSGRDRETQPQHF.

The V call is TRBV6-5, the J call TRBJ1-1; D unclear. CDR1 is MNHEY, CDR2 SVGAGI, per germline. Trimming removed 6 bases from V and 0 bases from J, with 14 bases in between. The CDR3 consists of 15 residues. The CDR3: CASRLTRAMNTEAFF. The CDR3 region has the DNA TGTGCCAGCAGATTAACAAGGGCGATGAACACTGAAGCTTTCTTT.

The rearrangement links TRBV5-1 to TRBJ2-5; the match to TRBD2 covers 12 bases. The closer fit of TRBJ2-7 to the DNA end suggests the J call may be wrong. This CDR3 region has 15 residues. In germline, CDR1 is SGHRS, CDR2 YFSETQ. The CDR3 region has the DNA TGCGCCAGCAGCCATGGACTAGCGGGACCCTACGAGCAGTACTTC. Its translation is CASSHGLAGPYEQYF.

This clone was found once. The chain is built from TRBV5-6 and TRBJ2-2, with 12 positions matching TRBD2. V gave up 2 bases and J gave up 4 bases; unmatched junction bases: 3. The CDR3 is 16 residues long. Germline V lookup: CDR1 SGHDT, CDR2 YYEEEE. The CDR3 here is CASSFKLAGGTGELFF. In nucleotides, the CDR3 is TGTGCCAGCAGCTTCAAACTAGCGGGGGGCACCGGGGAGCTGTTTTTT. The entire variable domain, with the rest obtained from reference TRBV5-6 and TRBJ2-2, is as follows: DAGVTQSPTHLIKTRGQQVTLRCSPKSGHDTVSWYQQALGQGPQFIFQYYEEEERQRGNFPDRFSGHQFPNYSSELNVNALLLGDSALYLCASSFKLAGGTGELFFGEGSRLTVL.

The rearrangement links TRBV20-1 to TRBJ2-1; no definite D call. CDR3 length equals 11 residues. Per the germline V gene, CDR1 is DFQATT and CDR2 is SNEGSKA (reference sequence). The ends were cut back, 6 bases at V and 15 bases at J, with 18 bases in the middle. CDR3 bases: TGCAGTGCCCCTAAAGTGCCCCTAAGGTTCTTC. Protein sequence: CSAPKVPLRFF.

The V gene is TRBV29-1, the J gene TRBJ2-2, with D perhaps matching TRBD1 or TRBD2 (6 bases each). Germline CDR1 and CDR2: SQVTM and ANQGSEA. The CDR3 has 14 amino acids. V was shortened by 5 bases and J by 5 bases, with 15 bases between the two germline ends. CDR3 nucleotides: TGCAGCGTTCATCAGGGGACTGGGACCGGGGAGCTGTTTTTT. Encoded protein: CSVHQGTGTGELFF.

The gene calls are TRBV5-6 and TRBJ1-4; no clear D gene. The CDR3 has 14 residues. Trimming pared 0 bases from V and 6 bases from J, leaving 9 bases between. The V gene's germline CDR1 is SGHDT and CDR2 YYEEEE. The CDR3, as DNA: TGTGCCAGCAGCTTGGACAGACTGGATGAAAAACTGTTTTTT. Amino acid sequence: CASSLDRLDEKLFF. Full variable domain (missing parts from reference TRBV5-6 and TRBJ1-4): DAGVTQSPTHLIKTRGQQVTLRCSPKSGHDTVSWYQQALGQGPQFIFQYYEEEERQRGNFPDRFSGHQFPNYSSELNVNALLLGDSALYLCASSLDRLDEKLFFGSGTQLSVL.

This rearrangement joins TRBV11-3 to TRBJ1-3; 11 positions match TRBD1. The germline CDR1 and CDR2 sequences are SGHNT and YENEEA. V was pared by 3 bases and J by 2 bases, with 3 bases of the junction left unmatched. The length of the CDR3 is 16 residues. In nucleotides, the CDR3 is TGTGCCAGCAGCTTGGGACAGGGGGTTACTGGAAACACCATATATTTT. Translation: CASSLGQGVTGNTIYF.

The chain employs TRBV28 and TRBJ1-1, with 9 bases aligning to TRBD1. The V gene end was trimmed by 5 bases and the J gene end by 0 bases; junction bases not matched to a gene: 4. CDR1 is MDHEN and CDR2 is SYDVKM in the germline V gene. This CDR3 spans 15 amino acids. The CDR3 loop is CASSGGQGLNTEAFF. The CDR3 DNA reads as TGTGCCAGCAGTGGGGGACAGGGCCTGAACACTGAAGCTTTCTTT.